Below are 23 T cell receptor beta chains sequenced from a single sample in a study of blood T cell repertoires in COVID-19. Produced via immunoSEQ multiplex PCR; TCRdb's table is partial and in-frame only. This sample yields about 89,000 clones, of which roughly 80% are seen a single time; roughly 19% belongs to the top ten. The sequenced material came from peripheral blood. The receptors were sampled from a woman at least 80 years old with acute or convalescent COVID-19.

The genes are TRBV5-1 and TRBJ1-4; 9 bases match TRBD1. Trimming removed 2 bases from V and 3 bases from J; junction bases left unmatched: 5. The V gene's germline CDR1 is SGHRS and CDR2 YFSETQ. The CDR3 contains 16 residues. The CDR3 DNA reads as TGCGCCAGCAGCTTAACAGGGGGCCGGTCTAATGAAAAACTGTTTTTT. Residues: CASSLTGGRSNEKLFF.

The chain joins TRBV5-1 to TRBJ1-3, with D possibly being TRBD1 (5 bases). V was pared by 4 bases and J by 1 base, with 9 bases between. This CDR3 region has 14 residues. The germline V gene encodes CDR1 SGHRS and CDR2 YFSETQ. The CDR3 spells CASSIGASGNTIYF. CDR3 sequence (DNA): TGCGCCAGCAGCATTGGGGCATCTGGAAACACCATATATTTT.

This chain connects TRBV29-1 to TRBJ2-1, with 7 bases identical to TRBD1. This CDR3 spans 14 amino acids. Germline trimming cut 6 bases from V and 0 bases from J; bases unmatched to any gene: 5. CDR1 SQVTM and CDR2 ANQGSEA come from the germline V gene. The CDR3 here is CSVTGTVSYNEQFF. CDR3 nucleotide sequence: TGCAGCGTGACCGGGACAGTCTCCTACAATGAGCAGTTCTTC.

The chain links TRBV5-5 to TRBJ1-2, with 8 bases lining up with TRBD1. J was trimmed by 1 base and V by 3 bases; bases with no gene match: 8. The germline V gene has CDR1 SGHKS and CDR2 YYEKEE (reference sequence). The CDR3 runs to 16 residues. The CDR3 protein is CASSSRTGTRNYGYTF. The CDR3 DNA follows: TGTGCCAGCAGCTCGAGGACAGGGACACGTAACTATGGCTACACCTTC.

This chain connects TRBV5-1 to TRBJ2-3; D is possibly TRBD1 (5 bases). The germline CDR1 and CDR2 sequences are SGHRS and YFSETQ. V lost 0 bases, J lost 3 bases, and 11 bases lay in between. The CDR3 is 15 amino acids. CDR3 sequence reads: CASSLGRVLTDTQYF. The DNA for the CDR3 is TGCGCCAGCAGCTTGGGCAGGGTTTTAACAGATACGCAGTATTTT.

The genes are TRBV15 and TRBJ2-7; possibly TRBD1 for D (6 bases). There are 15 residues in the CDR3. Per the germline V gene, CDR1 is LNHNV and CDR2 is YYDKDF (reference sequence). V gave up 1 base and J gave up 4 bases, with 14 bases separating them. CDR3: CATSRGGQILYEQYF. The DNA of the CDR3 is TGTGCCACCAGCAGAGGAGGACAGATACTTTACGAGCAGTACTTC. Drawing the rest from reference TRBV15 and TRBJ2-7, the complete variable domain is DAMVIQNPRYQVTQFGKPVTLSCSQTLNHNVMYWYQQKSSQAPKLLFHYYDKDFNNEADTPDNFQSRRPNTSFCFLDIRSPGLGDTAMYLCATSRGGQILYEQYFGPGTRLTVT.

The chain carries TRBV11-3 and TRBJ2-1; the match to TRBD1 covers 11 bases. The CDR3 is made up of 16 amino acids. Germline V lookup: CDR1 SGHNT, CDR2 YENEEA. Trimming cost V 4 bases and J 9 bases; bases outside gene matches: 11. The CDR3, as DNA: TGTGCCAGCAGCTCCCACTCCGGGACAGGGGGTGGTGAGCAGTTCTTC. Translation: CASSSHSGTGGGEQFF.

The chain combines TRBV5-1 with TRBJ2-1; D not resolved. CDR3 length: 12 residues. The germline gives CDR1 SGHRS, CDR2 YFSETQ. V lost 4 bases and J lost 7, with 9 bases in between. CDR3 in DNA: TGCGCCAGCAGCCCGGAGCAGAATGAGCAGTTCTTC. It codes for CASSPEQNEQFF. Combining the CDR3 with reference TRBV5-1 and TRBJ2-1 gives the whole variable domain KAGVTQTPRYLIKTRGQQVTLSCSPISGHRSVSWYQQTPGQGLQFLFEYFSETQRNKGNFPGRFSGRQFSNSRSEMNVSTLELGDSALYLCASSPEQNEQFFGPGTRLTVL.

The genes are TRBV11-2 and TRBJ2-1; 7 bases align to TRBD2. The CDR3 length is 16 residues. Germline V lookup: CDR1 SGHAT, CDR2 FQNNGV. V lost 5 bases, J lost 4 bases, and 11 bases stayed unmatched. The CDR3 bases are TGTGCCAGCAGCACCCCCGGGACTACCTTTTACAATGAGCAGTTCTTC. Protein: CASSTPGTTFYNEQFF.

The V gene is TRBV6-1, the J gene TRBJ1-1, with 10 bases lining up with TRBD1. CDR1 is MNHNS, CDR2 SASEGT, per germline. The CDR3 is made up of 14 amino acids. Unmatched junction bases numbered 4, after V lost 1 base and J lost 8 bases. This CDR3 reads CASSEEDRGLEAFF. CDR3 nucleotide sequence: TGTGCCAGCAGTGAAGAAGACAGGGGGCTGGAAGCTTTCTTT.

V gene TRBV7-2 combines with J gene TRBJ2-5; weak D call: TRBD1 (7 bases). Germline V gene lookup returns CDR1 SGHTA and CDR2 FQGNSA. The length of the CDR3 is 16 residues. V was shortened by 3 bases and J by 5 bases, with 19 bases between the two germline ends. Here the CDR3 DNA reads TGTGCCAGCAGCTTCGGGAGAACGAGGGGGCGGGAGACCCAGTACTTC. Its translation is CASSFGRTRGRETQYF.

The chain is built from TRBV19 and TRBJ2-6; D is perhaps TRBD1 (6 bases). Germline CDR1 and CDR2: LNHDA and SQIVND (reference sequence). The CDR3 loop spans 15 amino acids. With 6 bases removed from V and 0 bases from J, the gap between germline ends came to 9 bases. The CDR3 protein is CASRPGASGANVLTF. Written as DNA, the CDR3 is TGTGCCAGTAGGCCAGGGGCCTCTGGGGCCAACGTCCTGACTTTC.

The chain joins TRBV7-8 to TRBJ2-3; TRBD2 is a possible D gene (6 bases). Deletions cut 1 base from V and 4 bases from J, with 15 bases between. CDR3 length: 16 amino acids. Germline V gives CDR1 SGHVS, CDR2 FQNEAQ. CDR3 sequence reads: CASSLGGRTLADTQYF. In nucleotides, the CDR3 is TGTGCCAGCAGCTTAGGAGGGAGGACCCTGGCAGATACGCAGTATTTT.

This rearrangement joins TRBV27 to TRBJ2-5; 11 bases agree with TRBD2. Germline values: CDR1 MNHEY, CDR2 SMNVEV (reference sequence). The CDR3 has 15 amino acids. J lost 5 bases, V lost 6 bases, and 8 bases had no gene match. The chain's CDR3 is CASSPLAGAGETQYF. In nucleotides, the CDR3 is TGTGCCAGCAGCCCACTAGCGGGGGCCGGGGAGACCCAGTACTTC.

This chain connects TRBV19 to TRBJ1-2, with TRBD1 identical over 8 bases. V lost 3 bases, J lost 5 bases, and 8 bases stayed unmatched. The germline V gene encodes CDR1 LNHDA and CDR2 SQIVND (reference sequence). The CDR3 spans 15 residues. The CDR3 DNA follows: TGTGCCAGTAGTATCGTACCAGGGGGCAATTATGGCTACACCTTC. This translates into CASSIVPGGNYGYTF.

This rearrangement joins TRBV11-3 to TRBJ1-2, with 12 positions matching TRBD1. The germline V gene encodes CDR1 SGHNT and CDR2 YENEEA. J gave up 2 bases and V 3 bases, and 13 bases lay outside the gene matches. The CDR3 is 19 residues long. CDR3 region: CASSLGNSGTGGLNYGYTF. The CDR3 coding sequence is TGTGCCAGCAGCTTGGGTAATTCCGGGACAGGGGGCTTAAACTATGGCTACACCTTC.

V is TRBV30 and J is TRBJ2-1, with 9 bases identical to TRBD2. V was clipped by 4 bases and J by 7 bases; unmatched bases: 11. Germline CDR1 and CDR2: GTSNPN and SVGIG (reference sequence). This CDR3 region has 15 residues. CDR3 loop: CAWMTRGLAGNEQFF. The CDR3 bases are TGTGCCTGGATGACCCGGGGACTAGCCGGGAATGAGCAGTTCTTC.

The chain is built from TRBV5-4 and TRBJ2-7; 9 positions agree with TRBD1. Germline V CDR1 and CDR2: SGHNT, YYREEE (reference sequence). The CDR3 consists of 16 residues. The V gene end was trimmed by 0 bases and the J gene end by 4 bases; junction bases not matched to a gene: 8. The DNA of the CDR3 is TGTGCCAGCAGCTTGGGACCGGGACAGGGTCCTTACGAGCAGTACTTC. Translation gives CASSLGPGQGPYEQYF.

CDR3 bases: TGTGCCAGCAGAGAGCTGGGGGGGCTCGGAGATTATGCGACTACCGGGGAGCTGTTTTTT. It translates to CASRELGGLGDYATTGELFF. The chain combines TRBV27 with TRBJ2-2; D might be TRBD2 (7 bases). V dropped 6 bases and J dropped 5 bases, with 31 bases sitting between them. The CDR3 loop spans 20 amino acids. Germline values: CDR1 MNHEY, CDR2 SMNVEV (reference sequence).

This clone has a single count. The V call is TRBV21-1, the J call TRBJ2-2; the table calls TRBD2, which could not be checked here. TRBV21-1 is a pseudogene locus. The CDR3 has 19 amino acids. CDR3 protein: CASSKARTSGRPNTGELFF. The DNA for the CDR3 is TGTGCCAGCAGCAAAGCTCGGACTAGCGGGAGACCGAACACCGGGGAGCTGTTTTTT.

This clone was recorded many times. The chain has TRBV2 and TRBJ1-1; the match to TRBD1 covers 8 bases. Germline V gene lookup returns CDR1 SNHLY and CDR2 FYNNEI. This CDR3 is 15 amino acids long. V was clipped by 6 bases and J by 3 bases; unmatched bases: 9. Written as DNA, the CDR3 is TGTGCCAGCAGGGGACAGGCCGGGGGGTACACTGAAGCTTTCTTT. It encodes CASRGQAGGYTEAFF.

J is TRBJ1-5 and V is TRBV10-3; 11 bases agree with TRBD1. Germline trimming cut 5 bases from V and 4 bases from J; bases unmatched to any gene: 7. CDR1 ENHRY and CDR2 SYGVKD come from the germline V gene. The CDR3 covers 16 residues. The CDR3 loop is CAISKTGTGGNQPQHF. CDR3 nucleotide sequence: TGTGCCATCAGTAAAACCGGGACAGGGGGGAATCAGCCCCAGCATTTT.

The chain combines TRBV15 with TRBJ2-7; 8 bases map to TRBD1. CDR3 length: 13 amino acids. Trimming cost V 2 bases and J 6 bases; bases outside gene matches: 3. In germline, CDR1 is LNHNV, CDR2 YYDKDF (reference sequence). DNA of the CDR3: TGTGCCACCAGCAGAATCGGACAGGGCGAGCAGTACTTC. Protein: CATSRIGQGEQYF.